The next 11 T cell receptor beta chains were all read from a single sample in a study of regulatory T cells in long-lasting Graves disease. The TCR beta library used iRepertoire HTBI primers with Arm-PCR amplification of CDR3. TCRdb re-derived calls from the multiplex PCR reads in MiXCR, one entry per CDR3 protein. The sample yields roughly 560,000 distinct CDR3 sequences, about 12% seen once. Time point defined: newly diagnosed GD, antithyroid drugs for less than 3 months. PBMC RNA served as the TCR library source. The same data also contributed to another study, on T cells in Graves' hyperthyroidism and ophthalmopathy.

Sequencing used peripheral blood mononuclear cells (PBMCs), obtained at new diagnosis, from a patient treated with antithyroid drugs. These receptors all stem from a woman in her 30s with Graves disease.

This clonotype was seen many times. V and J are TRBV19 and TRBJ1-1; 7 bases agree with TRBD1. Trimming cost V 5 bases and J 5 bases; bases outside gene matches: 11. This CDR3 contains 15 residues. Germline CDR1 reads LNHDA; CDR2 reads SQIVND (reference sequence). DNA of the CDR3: TGTGCCAGTAGTTGGAACGACAGGGCGGGGACTGAAGCTTTCTTT. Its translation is CASSWNDRAGTEAFF.

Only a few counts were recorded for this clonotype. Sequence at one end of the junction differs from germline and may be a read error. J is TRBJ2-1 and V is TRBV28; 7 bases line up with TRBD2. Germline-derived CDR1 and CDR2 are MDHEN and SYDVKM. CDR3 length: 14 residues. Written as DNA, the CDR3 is TGTGTCAGCTTAACTAGCGCATCCTACAATGAGCAGTTCTTC. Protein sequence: CVSLTSASYNEQFF.

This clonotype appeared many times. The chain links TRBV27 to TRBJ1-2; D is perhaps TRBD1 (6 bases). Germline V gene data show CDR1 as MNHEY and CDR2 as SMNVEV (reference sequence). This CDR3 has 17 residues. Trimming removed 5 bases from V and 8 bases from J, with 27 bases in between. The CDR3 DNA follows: TGTGCCAGCAGTACGTTATCATCAGGGGCCACAAGGGCCGGCTACACCTTC. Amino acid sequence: CASSTLSSGATRAGYTF.

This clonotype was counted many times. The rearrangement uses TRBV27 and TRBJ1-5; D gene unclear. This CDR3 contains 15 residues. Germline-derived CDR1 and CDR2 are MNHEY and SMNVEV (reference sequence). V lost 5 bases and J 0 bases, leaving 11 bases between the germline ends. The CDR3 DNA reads TGTGCCAGCAGTCCCGACTTCAATAGCAATCAGCCCCAGCATTTT. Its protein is CASSPDFNSNQPQHF.

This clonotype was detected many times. CDR3 residues: CASGWGGDSEAFF. In nucleotides, the CDR3 is TGTGCTAGTGGTTGGGGGGGAGACTCTGAAGCTTTCTTT. The chain links TRBV12-5 to TRBJ1-1; D possibly corresponds to TRBD1 (5 bases). With 4 bases removed from V and 6 bases from J, the gap between germline ends came to 12 bases. In germline, CDR1 is LGHNT, CDR2 FRNRAP. This CDR3 comprises 13 residues. The full variable domain, its missing parts supplied by reference TRBV12-5 and TRBJ1-1, is DARVTQTPRHKVTEMGQEVTMRCQPILGHNTVFWYRQTMMQGLELLAYFRNRAPLDDSGMPKDRFSAEMPDATLATLKIQPSEPRDSAVYFCASGWGGDSEAFFGQGTRLTVV.

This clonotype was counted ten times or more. The CDR3 DNA follows: TGTGCCAGCAGCGGCAGCCCCACGTCATGGCGCGAGCAGTACTTC. This codes for CASSGSPTSWREQYF. This chain joins TRBV9 and TRBJ2-7; D is ambiguous. Germline CDR1 SGDLS, CDR2 YYNGEE. The CDR3 totals 15 residues. Trimming cost V 3 bases and J 6 bases, with 19 bases left between them.

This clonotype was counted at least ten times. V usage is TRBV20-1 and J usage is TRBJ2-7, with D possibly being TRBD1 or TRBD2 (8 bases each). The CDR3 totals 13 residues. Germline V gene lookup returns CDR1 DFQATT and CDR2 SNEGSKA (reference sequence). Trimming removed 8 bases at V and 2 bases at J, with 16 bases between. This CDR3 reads CSPGGTGPYEQYF. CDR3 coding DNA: TGCAGTCCGGGGGGGACAGGACCCTACGAGCAGTACTTC.

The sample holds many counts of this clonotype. In nucleotides, the CDR3 is TGTGCCAGCAGCTTAGAGTGGACAGGGGATGGCTACACCTTC. Encoded protein: CASSLEWTGDGYTF. The chain has TRBV11-2 and TRBJ1-2, with 9 bases fitting TRBD1. Germline V gives CDR1 SGHAT, CDR2 FQNNGV. The junction had 2 bases not matched to a gene; V was cut back by 0 bases and J by 6 bases. CDR3 length equals 14 residues.

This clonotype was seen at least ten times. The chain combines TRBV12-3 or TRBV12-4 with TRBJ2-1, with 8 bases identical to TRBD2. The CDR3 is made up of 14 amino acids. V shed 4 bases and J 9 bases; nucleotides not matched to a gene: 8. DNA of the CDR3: TGTGCCAGCAGTTATCAAGCGGGAGAGACTGAGCAGTTCTTC. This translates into CASSYQAGETEQFF.

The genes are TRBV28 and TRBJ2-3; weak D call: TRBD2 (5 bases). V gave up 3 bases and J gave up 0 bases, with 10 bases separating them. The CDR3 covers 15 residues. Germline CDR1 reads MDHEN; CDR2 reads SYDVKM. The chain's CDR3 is CASSFAGYSTDTQYF. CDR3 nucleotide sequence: TGTGCCAGCAGTTTTGCGGGCTATAGCACAGATACGCAGTATTTT.

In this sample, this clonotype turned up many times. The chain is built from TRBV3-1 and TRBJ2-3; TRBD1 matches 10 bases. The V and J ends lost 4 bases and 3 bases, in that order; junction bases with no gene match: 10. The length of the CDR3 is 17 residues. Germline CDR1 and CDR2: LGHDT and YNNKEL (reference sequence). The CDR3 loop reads CASSRGQGVARTDTQYF. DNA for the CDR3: TGTGCCAGCAGCCGAGGACAGGGGGTGGCGAGGACAGATACGCAGTATTTT.